Listed below are T cell receptor beta chains from one sample, sequenced in a study of OX40 agonist ivuxolimab in advanced cancers. The method was immunoSEQ multiplex PCR; TCRdb's version includes in-frame clones alone and lacks a portion of them. The table includes some 66,000 clones, about four fifths detected once. The sample was CD4+ or CD8+ T cells sorted from blood, taken in a trial of the OX40 agonist ivuxolimab. The receptors come from an adult with an advanced solid tumor such as melanoma, head and neck, liver or kidney cancer. CDR3s include the opening cysteine and the closing phenylalanine or tryptophan. A D gene is named only where the DNA matches it firmly. Clone size appears in some rows only: once, few, many, or a class for an expanded clone.

v_gene	d_gene	abundance	len	j_gene	CDR3nt	CDR3aa
TRBV6-4	TRBD2	-	16	TRBJ2-1	TGTGCCAGCAGTGCGACTAGCGGATTCTCCTACAATGAGCAGTTCTTC	CASSATSGFSYNEQFF
TRBV5-4	-	-	14	TRBJ1-1	TGTGCCAGCAGCTTAGGACAGATGAACACTGAAGCTTTCTTT	CASSLGQMNTEAFF
TRBV7-9	TRBD1	-	14	TRBJ2-1	TGTGCCAGCAGCTTGGGGACAGCTTACAATGAGCAGTTCTTC	CASSLGTAYNEQFF
TRBV7-9	-	-	14	TRBJ2-2	TGTGCCAGCAGCTTACTGGTGAACACCGGGGAGCTGTTTTTT	CASSLLVNTGELFF
TRBV6-1	-	few	13	TRBJ2-2	TGTGCCAGCAGTTTGGACGTCGCCGGGGAGCTGTTTTTT	CASSLDVAGELFF
TRBV5-4	-	once	15	TRBJ1-2	TGTGCCAGCAGCCCCGACAGCCCGAGAGTCTATGGCTACACCTTC	CASSPDSPRVYGYTF
TRBV7-3	-	few	14	TRBJ1-4	TGTGCCAGCAGTTTACAGTCAACTAATGAAAAACTGTTTTTT	CASSLQSTNEKLFF
TRBV7-9	-	-	13	TRBJ2-1	TGTGCCAGCAGCTTAGTGGGGTACAATGAGCAGTTCTTC	CASSLVGYNEQFF
TRBV9	-	-	16	TRBJ2-5	TGTGCCAGCAGCGTAGAGGAGGGACAGATACAAGAGACCCAGTACTTC	CASSVEEGQIQETQYF
TRBV7-2	-	few	16	TRBJ2-4	TGTGCCAGCAGCTCCCGAGGGAGGGGGGCCAAAAACATTCAGTACTTC	CASSSRGRGAKNIQYF
TRBV30	-	-	11	TRBJ2-5	TGTGCCTGGAGTGTACAAGAGACCCAGTACTTC	CAWSVQETQYF
TRBV5-1	TRBD1	-	16	TRBJ1-1	TGCGCCAGCAGCTCAGGCCGACAGGGAACGAACACTGAAGCTTTCTTT	CASSSGRQGTNTEAFF
TRBV19	-	-	13	TRBJ1-2	TGTGCCAGTACCTCTCAGGAAAACTATGGCTACACCTTC	CASTSQENYGYTF
TRBV6-5	-	-	14	TRBJ1-2	TGTGCCAGCAGTTACGGGTGGGAAAATGGTGGCTACACCTTC	CASSYGWENGGYTF
TRBV30	TRBD2	once	12	TRBJ2-7	TGTGCCTGGACTAGCGGGAGTTACGAGCAGTACTTC	CAWTSGSYEQYF
TRBV28	TRBD1	many	15	TRBJ1-2	TGTGCCAGCAGTTTCACCGGACAGGGCAGCTATGGCTACACCTTC	CASSFTGQGSYGYTF
TRBV19	-	few	16	TRBJ1-1	TGTGCCAGTAGTGACCTTGGTAGGTGGCTGAACACTGAAGCTTTCTTT	CASSDLGRWLNTEAFF
TRBV2	-	-	13	TRBJ2-2	TGTGCCAGGCGCGCTCCGAACACCGGGGAGCTGTTTTTT	CARRAPNTGELFF
TRBV14	-	-	15	TRBJ1-6	TGTGCCAGCAGCCAAGGACAGAATAAGGCTTCACCCCTCCACTTT	CASSQGQNKASPLHF
TRBV6-4	TRBD2	few	16	TRBJ2-3	TGTGCCAGCAGTGAGCGAGCGGGAGGAAGCACAGATACGCAGTATTTT	CASSERAGGSTDTQYF
TRBV28	TRBD1	-	15	TRBJ1-2	TGTGCCAGCAGTTTAATCCCTGAAGGGGGCGCAGGCTACACCTTC	CASSLIPEGGAGYTF
TRBV29-1	-	-	15	TRBJ2-3	TGCAGCGTTGACCCCAGGGGACCTAGCACAGATACGCAGTATTTT	CSVDPRGPSTDTQYF
TRBV19	TRBD1	-	14	TRBJ2-7	TGTGCCAGTAGTCTTGGACAGGGATCCGGCGAGCAGTACTTC	CASSLGQGSGEQYF
TRBV14	-	-	15	TRBJ1-6	TGTGCCAGCAGCCCAAGATCAGCATATAATTCACCCCTCCACTTT	CASSPRSAYNSPLHF
TRBV6-5	-	once	15	TRBJ2-1	TGTGCCAGCAGTTACTCGTCCCACTACGCCTATGAGCAGTTCTTC	CASSYSSHYAYEQFF
TRBV27	TRBD1	-	16	TRBJ2-1	TGTGCCAGCAGTACACCGGACAGGGCTTCCCAAGATGAGCAGTTCTTC	CASSTPDRASQDEQFF
TRBV19	-	once	15	TRBJ2-1	TGTGCCAGTAGTATAGTAGGGGTGGGGTACAATGAGCAGTTCTTC	CASSIVGVGYNEQFF